This T cell receptor (beta chain) is drawn from a study of T cell repertoires in cytomegalovirus infection. Across the whole study: CMV infection plus the matching HLA type was flagged by public TCR beta signatures.

TCRdb itself ran the reads through MiXCR, one entry per CDR3 protein. The sample holds about 310,000 distinct CDR3 sequences, roughly a sixth seen once. CDR3 length: 13 amino acids. Germline CDR1 reads KGHSH; CDR2 reads LQKENI. Deletions cut 2 bases from V and 5 bases from J, with 9 bases between. The chain uses TRBV18 and TRBJ2-5; D unclear. Sample: PBMCs. The receptor was isolated from a human donor in good health (CMV status not recorded). Some clones in this sample may be carry-over from other donors' samples. The CDR3 is CASSPSELETQYF. The DNA for the CDR3 is TGTGCCAGCTCACCATCCGAGTTGGAGACCCAGTACTTC.